These 5 T cell receptor beta chains came from one sample sequenced in a study of blood T cells in healthy people across ages. The use of a sample-barcoded 5' primer and a J-beta primer mix characterized a second PCR of roughly 6 to 11 cycles. TCRdb fed the 5' RACE reads into MiXCR, producing one record per CDR3 protein. The sample records roughly 1,500,000 distinct CDR3 sequences, around 36% being singletons. Material: blood. The origin of the receptors is a woman aged 25 to 45 in good health.

Comment on this clonotype: Just one base apart from a much larger clone, this may be a read error. V is TRBV10-3 and J is TRBJ2-3; 9 bases are shared with TRBD2. This CDR3 has 16 amino acids. Per the germline V gene, CDR1 is ENHRY and CDR2 is SYGVKD. The CDR3 bases are TGTGCCCTCAGTGGCCGCCTAGCGGGAAGCACAGATACGCAGTATTTT. This encodes CALSGRLAGSTDTQYF.

This clonotype was observed a few times. The rearrangement uses TRBV10-3 and TRBJ2-7; TRBD1 agrees at 7 bases. The CDR3 is made up of 13 amino acids. Germline CDR1 ENHRY, CDR2 SYGVKD. The J segment lost 5 bases and the V segment lost 10 bases, leaving 11 bases of the junction unmatched. The CDR3 DNA follows: TGTGCCAGCCGGGACAGCTCCGGAGACGAGCAGTACTTC. Its translation: CASRDSSGDEQYF.

The J gene is TRBJ2-1, the V gene TRBV15; the D call may be TRBD1 or TRBD2 (5 bases each). V was trimmed by 0 bases and J by 2 bases, leaving 23 bases between them. The CDR3 totals 20 residues. The germline V gene has CDR1 LNHNV and CDR2 YYDKDF (reference sequence). The CDR3 loop reads CATSRDTSFEGYYAYNEQFF. CDR3 coding DNA: TGTGCCACCAGCAGAGATACATCCTTCGAGGGGTATTATGCCTACAATGAGCAGTTCTTC. Full variable domain (outside the CDR3, taken from reference TRBV15 and TRBJ2-1): DAMVIQNPRYQVTQFGKPVTLSCSQTLNHNVMYWYQQKSSQAPKLLFHYYDKDFNNEADTPDNFQSRRPNTSFCFLDIRSPGLGDTAMYLCATSRDTSFEGYYAYNEQFFGPGTRLTVL.

The chain uses TRBV11-3 and TRBJ2-5, with 8 bases lining up with TRBD2. CDR1 SGHNT and CDR2 YENEEA come from the germline V gene. The CDR3 length is 18 residues. After removal of 0 bases from V and 2 bases from J, the junction contained 11 bases not matched to a gene. This CDR3 reads CASSLDFVAGGSQETQYF. The CDR3 DNA follows: TGTGCCAGCAGCTTAGATTTCGTTGCGGGGGGCTCTCAAGAGACCCAGTACTTC. Full variable domain (rest looked up from reference TRBV11-3 and TRBJ2-5): EAGVVQSPRYKIIEKKQPVAFWCNPISGHNTLYWYLQNLGQGPELLIRYENEEAVDDSQLPKDRFSAERLKGVDSTLKIQPAELGDSAVYLCASSLDFVAGGSQETQYFGPGTRLLVL.

This clonotype was counted between two and nine times. This sequence joins TRBV20-1 and TRBJ2-7, with a tentative D call TRBD1 (5 bases). The CDR3 totals 13 residues. The germline gives CDR1 DFQATT, CDR2 SNEGSKA (reference sequence). Trimming took 2 bases from V and 4 from J, leaving 12 bases between them. CDR3 DNA sequence: TGCAGTGCTAGAAGGGGCAGGGCATACGAGCAGTACTTC. Translating it yields CSARRGRAYEQYF.